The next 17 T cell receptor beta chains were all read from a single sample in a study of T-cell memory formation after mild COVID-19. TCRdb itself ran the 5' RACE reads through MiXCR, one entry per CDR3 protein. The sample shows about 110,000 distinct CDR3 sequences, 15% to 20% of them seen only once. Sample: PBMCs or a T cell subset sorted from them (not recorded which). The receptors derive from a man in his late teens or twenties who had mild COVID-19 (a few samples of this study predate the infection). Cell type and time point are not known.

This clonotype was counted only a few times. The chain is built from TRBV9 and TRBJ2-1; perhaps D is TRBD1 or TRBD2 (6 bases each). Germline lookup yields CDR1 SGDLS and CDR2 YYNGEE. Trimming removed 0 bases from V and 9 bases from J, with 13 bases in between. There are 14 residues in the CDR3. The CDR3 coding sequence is TGTGCCAGCAGCGTAGCGGTCGGGGGCAGTGAGCAGTTCTTC. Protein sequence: CASSVAVGGSEQFF.

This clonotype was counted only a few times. DNA for the CDR3: TGTGCCATCAGCCCCCGGGGGGCAGAGACCCAGTACTTC. Encoded protein: CAISPRGAETQYF. The chain employs TRBV10-3 and TRBJ2-5, with a tentative D call TRBD2 (7 bases). Per the germline V gene, CDR1 is ENHRY and CDR2 is SYGVKD. V was shortened by 6 bases and J by 4 bases, with 12 bases between the two germline ends. The CDR3 length is 13 residues.

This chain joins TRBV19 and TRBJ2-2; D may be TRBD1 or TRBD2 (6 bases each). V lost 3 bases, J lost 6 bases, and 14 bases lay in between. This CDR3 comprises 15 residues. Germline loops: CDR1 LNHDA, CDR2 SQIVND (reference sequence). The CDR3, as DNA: TGTGCCAGTAGTATTAGGTTCCGGGGGCCCGGGGAGCTGTTTTTT. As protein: CASSIRFRGPGELFF.

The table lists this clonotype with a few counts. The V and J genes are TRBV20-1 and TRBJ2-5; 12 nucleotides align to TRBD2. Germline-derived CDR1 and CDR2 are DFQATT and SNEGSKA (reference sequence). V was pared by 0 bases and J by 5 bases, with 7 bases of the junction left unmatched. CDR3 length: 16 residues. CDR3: CSARDASGGAGETQYF. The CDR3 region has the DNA TGCAGTGCTAGAGATGCTAGCGGGGGGGCCGGGGAGACCCAGTACTTC.

The CDR3 bases are TGTGCCACCAGTGACGGACTAGGATATACGCAGTATTTT. Protein: CATSDGLGYTQYF. The chain is built from TRBV24-1 and TRBJ2-3, with TRBD2 matching over 7 bases. CDR1 and CDR2 from the germline V gene are KGHDR and SFDVKD. The junction had 4 bases not matched to a gene; V was cut back by 4 bases and J by 7 bases. The CDR3 is 13 residues long.

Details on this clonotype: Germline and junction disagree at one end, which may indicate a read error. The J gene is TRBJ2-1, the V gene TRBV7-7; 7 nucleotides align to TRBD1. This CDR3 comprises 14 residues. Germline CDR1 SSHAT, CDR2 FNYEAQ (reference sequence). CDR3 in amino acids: CASSLGGVGAEQFF. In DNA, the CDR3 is TGTGCTAGCAGCTTAGGGGGCGTCGGGGCTGAGCAGTTCTTC.

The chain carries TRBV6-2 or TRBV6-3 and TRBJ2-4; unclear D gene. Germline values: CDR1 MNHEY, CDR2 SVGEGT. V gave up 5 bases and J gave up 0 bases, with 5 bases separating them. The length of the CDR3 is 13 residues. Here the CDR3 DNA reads TGTGCCAGCAGTCCGGTAGCCAAAAACATTCAGTACTTC. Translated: CASSPVAKNIQYF.

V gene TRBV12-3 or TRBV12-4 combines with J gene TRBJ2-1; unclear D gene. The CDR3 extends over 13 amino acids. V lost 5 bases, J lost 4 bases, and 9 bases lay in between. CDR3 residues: CASSAYLYNEQFF. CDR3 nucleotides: TGTGCCAGCAGTGCCTACCTATACAATGAGCAGTTCTTC.

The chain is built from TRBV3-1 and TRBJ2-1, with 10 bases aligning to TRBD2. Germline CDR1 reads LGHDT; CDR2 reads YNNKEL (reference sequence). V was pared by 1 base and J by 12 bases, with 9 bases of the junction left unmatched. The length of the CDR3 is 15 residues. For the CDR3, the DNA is TGTGCCAGCAGCCAAGTTCGGCTAGCGGGGGACACGCAGTTCTTC. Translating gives CASSQVRLAGDTQFF.

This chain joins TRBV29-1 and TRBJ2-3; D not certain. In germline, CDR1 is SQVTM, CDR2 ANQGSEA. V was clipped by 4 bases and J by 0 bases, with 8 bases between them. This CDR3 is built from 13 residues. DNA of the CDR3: TGCAGCGTTGGGGCCTTAAGCACAGATACGCAGTATTTT. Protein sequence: CSVGALSTDTQYF.

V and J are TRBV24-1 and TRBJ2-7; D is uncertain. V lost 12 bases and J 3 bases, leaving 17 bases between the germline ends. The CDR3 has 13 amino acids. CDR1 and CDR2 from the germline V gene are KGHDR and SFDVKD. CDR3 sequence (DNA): TGTGCCGACACTCGAGGCAGCCACTACGAGCAGTACTTC. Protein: CADTRGSHYEQYF.

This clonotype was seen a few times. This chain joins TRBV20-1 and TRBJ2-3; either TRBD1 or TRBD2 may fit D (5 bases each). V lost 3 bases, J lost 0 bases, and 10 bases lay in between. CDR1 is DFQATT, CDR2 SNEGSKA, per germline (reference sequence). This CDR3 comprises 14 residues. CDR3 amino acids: CSARPGASTDTQYF. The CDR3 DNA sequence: TGCAGTGCTAGGCCCGGGGCTAGCACAGATACGCAGTATTTT.

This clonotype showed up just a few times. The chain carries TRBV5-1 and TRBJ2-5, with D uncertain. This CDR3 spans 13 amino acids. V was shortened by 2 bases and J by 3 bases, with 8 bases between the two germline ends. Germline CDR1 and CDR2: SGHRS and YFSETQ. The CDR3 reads CASSLRWEETQYF. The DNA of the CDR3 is TGCGCCAGCAGCTTAAGGTGGGAAGAGACCCAGTACTTC.

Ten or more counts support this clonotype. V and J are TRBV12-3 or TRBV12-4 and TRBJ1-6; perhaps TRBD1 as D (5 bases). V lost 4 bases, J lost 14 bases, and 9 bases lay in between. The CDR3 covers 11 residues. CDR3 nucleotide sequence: TGTGCCAGCAGTTGGGGGGAAACCCTCCACTTT. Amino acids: CASSWGETLHF.

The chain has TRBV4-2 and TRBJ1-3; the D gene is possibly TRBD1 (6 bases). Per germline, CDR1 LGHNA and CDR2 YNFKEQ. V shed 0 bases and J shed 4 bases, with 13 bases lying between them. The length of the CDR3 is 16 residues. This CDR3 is CASSQDRGAFGNTIYF. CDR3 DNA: TGTGCCAGCAGCCAAGATAGGGGGGCGTTCGGAAACACCATATATTTT.

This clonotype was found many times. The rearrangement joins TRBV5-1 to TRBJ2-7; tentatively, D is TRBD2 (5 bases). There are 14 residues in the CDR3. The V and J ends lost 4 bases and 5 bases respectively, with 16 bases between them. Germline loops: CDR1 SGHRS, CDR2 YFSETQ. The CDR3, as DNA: TGCGCCAGCAGCGCACGGCAGTTCGGGGACGAGCAGTACTTC. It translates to CASSARQFGDEQYF.

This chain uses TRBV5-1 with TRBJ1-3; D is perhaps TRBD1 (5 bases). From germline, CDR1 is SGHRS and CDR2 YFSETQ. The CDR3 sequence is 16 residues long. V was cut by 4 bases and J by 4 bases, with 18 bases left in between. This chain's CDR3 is CASSPGQGWPGNTIYF. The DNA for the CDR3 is TGCGCCAGCAGCCCGGGGCAGGGATGGCCAGGAAACACCATATATTTT.